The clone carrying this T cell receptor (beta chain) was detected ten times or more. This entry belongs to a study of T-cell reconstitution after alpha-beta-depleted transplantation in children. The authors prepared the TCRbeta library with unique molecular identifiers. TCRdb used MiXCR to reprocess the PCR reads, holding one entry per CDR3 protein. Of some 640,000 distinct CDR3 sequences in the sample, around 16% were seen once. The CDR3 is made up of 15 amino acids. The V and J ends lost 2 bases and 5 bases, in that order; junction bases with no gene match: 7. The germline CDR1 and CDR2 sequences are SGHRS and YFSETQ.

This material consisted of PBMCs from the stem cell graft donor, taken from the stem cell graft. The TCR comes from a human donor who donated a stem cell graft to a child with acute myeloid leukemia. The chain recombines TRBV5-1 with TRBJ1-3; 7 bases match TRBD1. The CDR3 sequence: CASSLTGEPRNTIYF. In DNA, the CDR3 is TGCGCCAGCAGCTTAACAGGGGAACCCCGAAACACCATATATTTT.